The following is a T cell receptor beta chain sequence with its context. Other DNA sequences of this sample code for an identical CDR3. Original data processing: Reference gene primer amplification in the assay estimated nucleated cell counts. The assay was immunoSEQ multiplex PCR, and TCRdb's table has in-frame clones only and misses some. Clone size and V and J calls were adopted from that table, with D and trimming inferred from the DNA. The table lists about 70,000 clones, 79% of them singletons, with just under 6.5% in the top ten. This specimen comes from a study of blood T cell repertoires in COVID-19. Across the whole study: Sites across the United States, Italy and Spain contributed samples from acute and convalescent COVID-19. PBMCs, B-cell-depleted T cells, or T cells provided the cDNA or gDNA that made up the material.

Specimen: peripheral blood. The TCR sequence derives from an older woman with acute or convalescent COVID-19.

For the CDR3, the DNA is TGTGCCAGCAGCCAGATCACAGGGGGCGACGGCTACACCTTC. Its protein is CASSQITGGDGYTF. The chain is built from TRBV14 and TRBJ1-2; 9 positions agree with TRBD1. Germline V gives CDR1 SGHDN, CDR2 FVKESK. J gave up 8 bases and V 3 bases, and 7 bases lay outside the gene matches. This CDR3 region has 14 residues.